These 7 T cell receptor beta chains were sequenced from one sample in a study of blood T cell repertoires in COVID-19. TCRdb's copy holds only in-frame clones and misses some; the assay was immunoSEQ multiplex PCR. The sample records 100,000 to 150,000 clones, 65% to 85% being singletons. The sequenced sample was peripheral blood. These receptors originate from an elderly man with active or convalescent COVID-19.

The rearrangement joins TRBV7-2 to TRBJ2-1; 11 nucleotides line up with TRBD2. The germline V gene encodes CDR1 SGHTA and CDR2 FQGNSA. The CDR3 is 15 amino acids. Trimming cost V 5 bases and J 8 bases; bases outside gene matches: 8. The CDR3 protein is CASSLSGGDPDEQFF. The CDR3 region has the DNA TGTGCCAGCAGCCTTAGCGGGGGGGATCCCGATGAGCAGTTCTTC.

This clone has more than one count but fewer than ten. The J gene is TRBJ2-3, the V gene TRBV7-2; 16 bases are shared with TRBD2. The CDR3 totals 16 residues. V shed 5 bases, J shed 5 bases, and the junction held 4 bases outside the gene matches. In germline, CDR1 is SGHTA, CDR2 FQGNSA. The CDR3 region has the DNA TGTGCCAGCAGCCCGGGACTAGCGGGGGGGCGAGATACGCAGTATTTT. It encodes CASSPGLAGGRDTQYF.

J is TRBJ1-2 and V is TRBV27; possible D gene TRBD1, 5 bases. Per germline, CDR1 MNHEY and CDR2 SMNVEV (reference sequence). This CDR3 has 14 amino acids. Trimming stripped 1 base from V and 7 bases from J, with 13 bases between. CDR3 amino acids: CASSLFPGYGGYTF. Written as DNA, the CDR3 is TGTGCCAGCAGTTTATTCCCAGGGTACGGTGGCTACACCTTC.

The CDR3 sequence: CASSTGQGLETQYF. The CDR3 region has the DNA TGTGCCAGCAGCACGGGACAGGGTCTGGAGACCCAGTACTTC. The gene calls are TRBV7-2 and TRBJ2-5; 9 nucleotides agree with TRBD1. There are 14 residues in the CDR3. The V gene's germline CDR1 is SGHTA and CDR2 FQGNSA. With 5 bases clipped from V and 5 bases from J, the junction kept 6 bases outside the gene matches.

This chain's CDR3 is CASSSVGGGSFTAETQYF. In DNA form, the CDR3 reads TGTGCCAGCAGCTCTGTAGGTGGGGGCTCATTCACAGCAGAGACCCAGTACTTC. This chain joins TRBV5-4 and TRBJ2-5; perhaps TRBD1 as D (6 bases). This CDR3 has 18 amino acids. Germline V gives CDR1 SGHNT, CDR2 YYREEE (reference sequence). V gave up 3 bases and J gave up 4 bases, with 25 bases separating them. The entire variable domain, with the rest obtained from reference TRBV5-4 and TRBJ2-5, is as follows: ETGVTQSPTHLIKTRGQQVTLRCSSQSGHNTVSWYQQALGQGPQFIFQYYREEENGRGNFPPRFSGLQFPNYSSELNVNALELDDSALYLCASSSVGGGSFTAETQYFGPGTRLLVL.

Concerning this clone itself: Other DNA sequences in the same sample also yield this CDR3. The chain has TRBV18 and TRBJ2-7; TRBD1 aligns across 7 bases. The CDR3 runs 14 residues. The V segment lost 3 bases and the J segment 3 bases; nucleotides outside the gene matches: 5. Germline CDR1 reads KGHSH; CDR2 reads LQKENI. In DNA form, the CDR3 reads TGTGCCAGCTCACCGGGAACAGGGGTCTACGAGCAGTACTTC. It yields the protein CASSPGTGVYEQYF.

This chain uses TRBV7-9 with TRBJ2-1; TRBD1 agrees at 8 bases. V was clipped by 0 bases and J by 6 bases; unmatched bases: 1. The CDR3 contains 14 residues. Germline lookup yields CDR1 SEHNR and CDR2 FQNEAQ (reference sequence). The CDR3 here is CASSLATGGNEQFF. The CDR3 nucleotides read TGTGCCAGCAGCTTAGCAACAGGGGGCAATGAGCAGTTCTTC.